Shown below are 30 T cell receptor beta chains from a single sample sequenced in a study of T cell responses to AZD1222 COVID-19 vaccine. The protocol was immunoSEQ multiplex PCR, while the TCRdb copy is restricted to in-frame clones and leaves out a portion. Among tens of thousands of clones listed, 70% to 90% were seen once. Sequences were derived from peripheral blood, sampled on day 0 of AZD1222 vaccination. The receptors originated from an adult in good health.

The J gene is TRBJ1-1, the V gene TRBV10-3, with 7 bases aligning to TRBD1. Looked up from germline, CDR1 is ENHRY and CDR2 is SYGVKD. The CDR3 contains 13 residues. V dropped 10 bases and J dropped 2; count of bases not matched to a gene: 7. Here the CDR3 DNA reads TGTGCCACCAGGGGGGAGGTTAACACTGAAGCTTTCTTT. It encodes CATRGEVNTEAFF.

This rearrangement joins TRBV6-5 to TRBJ2-7, with 8 bases lining up with TRBD1. The germline V gene encodes CDR1 MNHEY and CDR2 SVGAGI. This CDR3 comprises 14 residues. Trimming took 6 bases from V and 3 from J; bases not matched to a gene: 7. CDR3 amino acids: CASRGIDRGYEQYV. The DNA for the CDR3 is TGTGCCAGCAGAGGGATTGACAGGGGCTACGAGCAGTACGTC.

V and J are TRBV6-2 or TRBV6-3 and TRBJ2-7; D possibly corresponds to TRBD2 (6 bases). V was shortened by 0 bases and J by 7 bases, with 19 bases between the two germline ends. The CDR3 runs 16 residues. CDR1 MNHEY and CDR2 SVGEGT come from the germline V gene. For the CDR3, the DNA is TGTGCCAGCAGTTACTCCGGGACTGGCCCCGTACGTGAGCAGTACGTC. Translation: CASSYSGTGPVREQYV.

This clone was counted a few times. This chain links TRBV18 with TRBJ1-1, with D hard to call. The CDR3 consists of 15 residues. Trimming pared 2 bases from V and 6 bases from J, leaving 16 bases between. The germline CDR1 and CDR2 sequences are KGHSH and LQKENI. CDR3: CASSPFPSSQAEAFF. The CDR3 DNA sequence: TGTGCCAGCTCACCATTCCCCAGCAGCCAGGCTGAAGCTTTCTTT.

The chain combines TRBV15 with TRBJ2-7; D unresolved. The CDR3 has 15 residues. The germline V gene has CDR1 LNHNV and CDR2 YYDKDF (reference sequence). V lost 0 bases and J 3 bases, leaving 12 bases between the germline ends. The CDR3 bases are TGTGCCACCAGCAGAGAGAACGTACTACACTACGAGCAGTACTTC. This translates into CATSRENVLHYEQYF.

This clone was seen just once. J is TRBJ2-2 and V is TRBV6-4; D is perhaps TRBD2 (5 bases). This CDR3 region has 13 residues. CDR1 MRHNA and CDR2 SNTAGT come from the germline V gene. Trimming stripped 6 bases from V and 5 bases from J, with 10 bases between. The CDR3 nucleotides read TGTGCCAGCAGATCACTAGGAACCGGGGAGCTGTTTTTT. Translation gives CASRSLGTGELFF.

CDR3 bases: TGTGCCATCAGTGAGTCCGGGTGGGGGGCCACAGATACGCAGTATTTT. Amino acid sequence: CAISESGWGATDTQYF. The rearrangement joins TRBV10-3 to TRBJ2-3; TRBD1 or TRBD2 may be the D gene (6 bases each). Germline-derived CDR1 and CDR2 are ENHRY and SYGVKD. Trimming cost V 0 bases and J 2 bases, with 12 bases left between them. The CDR3 extends over 16 amino acids.

This sequence joins TRBV28 and TRBJ1-4; 7 bases line up with TRBD1. After removal of 5 bases from V and 7 bases from J, the junction contained 10 bases not matched to a gene. Germline V gene lookup returns CDR1 MDHEN and CDR2 SYDVKM. The CDR3 runs 15 residues. The CDR3 DNA reads as TGTGCCAGCAGTCAAACAGGGGTGCGGGGTGAAAAACTGTTTTTT. Its translation: CASSQTGVRGEKLFF.

The chain is built from TRBV7-8 and TRBJ2-7; TRBD1 is a possible D gene (5 bases). Between the trimmed V and J ends, which lost 2 bases and 2 bases, there was a span of 7 bases. This CDR3 comprises 13 residues. Germline assignment: CDR1 SGHVS and CDR2 FQNEAQ. CDR3 region: CASSLPGPYEQYF. Here the CDR3 DNA reads TGTGCCAGCAGCTTACCAGGGCCCTACGAGCAGTACTTC. Together with reference TRBV7-8 and TRBJ2-7, the CDR3 gives the full variable domain: GAGVSQSPRYKVAKRGQDVALRCDPISGHVSLFWYQQALGQGPEFLTYFQNEAQLDKSGLPSDRFFAERPEGSVSTLKIQRTQQEDSAVYLCASSLPGPYEQYFGPGTRLTVT.

This chain uses TRBV19 with TRBJ1-1; 8 nucleotides align to TRBD1. Per germline, CDR1 LNHDA and CDR2 SQIVND (reference sequence). CDR3 length: 12 residues. With 7 bases clipped from V and 11 bases from J, the junction kept 9 bases outside the gene matches. CDR3 nucleotides: TGTGCCAGTAACCCGACAGGGGATGCGGCTTTCTTT. Its translation: CASNPTGDAAFF.

This chain joins TRBV18 and TRBJ1-3; D might be TRBD1 (5 bases). Germline assignment: CDR1 KGHSH and CDR2 LQKENI. V lost 3 bases, J lost 0 bases, and 18 bases lay in between. This CDR3 contains 18 residues. CDR3 bases: TGTGCCAGCTCACCCTACCGGGACTATCTTTACTCTGGAAACACCATATATTTT. Amino acid sequence: CASSPYRDYLYSGNTIYF. The variable domain in full, with the rest retrieved from reference TRBV18 and TRBJ1-3, is NAGVMQNPRHLVRRRGQEARLRCSPMKGHSHVYWYRQLPEEGLKFMVYLQKENIIDESGMPKERFSAEFPKEGPSILRIQQVVRGDSAAYFCASSPYRDYLYSGNTIYFGEGSWLTVV.

The chain employs TRBV10-3 and TRBJ1-6, with 7 bases lining up with TRBD1. CDR1 and CDR2 (germline): ENHRY, SYGVKD. Trimming removed 6 bases from V and 3 bases from J; junction bases left unmatched: 2. This CDR3 comprises 14 residues. The CDR3 protein is CAISRDSYNSPLHF. DNA of the CDR3: TGTGCCATCAGCCGGGACAGCTATAATTCACCCCTCCACTTT.

The CDR3 DNA is TGTGCCAGCAGCTTAAGTCGACTAGCGGGAGCTCTCCGGGTGGATGAGCAGTTCTTC. Protein: CASSLSRLAGALRVDEQFF. The rearrangement joins TRBV7-9 to TRBJ2-1; 12 nucleotides align to TRBD2. Germline CDR1 is SEHNR and CDR2 is FQNEAQ (reference sequence). The CDR3 spans 19 residues. With V trimmed by 2 bases and J by 8 bases, 16 bases remained unmatched.

The gene calls are TRBV19 and TRBJ2-7, with D unclear. CDR3 length: 11 residues. The V end was cut by 7 bases, the J end by 1 base, with 5 bases between. Germline CDR1 and CDR2: LNHDA and SQIVND (reference sequence). In nucleotides, the CDR3 is TGTGCCAGTATCGGTTCCTACGAGCAGTACGTC. Translated: CASIGSYEQYV.

This chain's CDR3 is CASSLGGRTGELFF. The CDR3 nucleotides read TGTGCCAGCAGCTTAGGGGGGCGAACCGGGGAGCTGTTTTTT. The rearrangement links TRBV11-3 to TRBJ2-2; perhaps TRBD1 as D (6 bases). Germline assignment: CDR1 SGHNT and CDR2 YENEEA. The ends were cut back, 1 base at V and 5 bases at J, with 8 bases in the middle. The CDR3 has 14 amino acids.

The rearrangement joins TRBV19 to TRBJ2-2; D not certain. Germline values: CDR1 LNHDA, CDR2 SQIVND (reference sequence). The V end was cut by 6 bases, the J end by 1 base, with 12 bases between. CDR3 length equals 15 residues. The CDR3 loop is CASRPGWENTGELFF. The DNA of the CDR3 is TGTGCCAGTAGGCCCGGGTGGGAGAACACCGGGGAGCTGTTTTTT.

The CDR3 sequence is CASSLPGTSGRGEQFF. As DNA, the CDR3 is TGTGCCAGCAGCTTGCCGGGGACTAGCGGGAGGGGTGAGCAGTTCTTC. The rearrangement links TRBV5-6 to TRBJ2-1; 16 bases match TRBD2. The V and J ends lost 1 base and 9 bases, in that order; junction bases with no gene match: 4. The germline gives CDR1 SGHDT, CDR2 YYEEEE. The CDR3 has 16 residues.

This rearrangement joins TRBV3-1 (or the pseudogene TRBV3-2) to TRBJ1-1, with a tentative D call TRBD1 (5 bases). Trimming took off 4 bases at V and 4 bases at J, with 16 bases between the two ends. The CDR3 totals 15 residues. Germline CDR1 LGHDT, CDR2 YNNKEL (reference sequence). The CDR3: CASSPSGEKGTEAFF. The CDR3 DNA reads TGTGCCAGCAGCCCATCGGGGGAGAAAGGCACTGAAGCTTTCTTT.

V gene TRBV5-1 combines with J gene TRBJ1-6; TRBD1 matches 7 bases. The V segment lost 0 bases and the J segment 9 bases; nucleotides outside the gene matches: 3. Germline V lookup: CDR1 SGHRS, CDR2 YFSETQ. The CDR3 totals 14 residues. The DNA for the CDR3 is TGCGCCAGCAGCTTGGGGACAGGCGGTTCACCCCTCCACTTT. It codes for CASSLGTGGSPLHF.

The J gene is TRBJ2-1, the V gene TRBV6-4, with TRBD2 matching over 11 bases. J lost 4 bases, V lost 7 bases, and 12 bases had no gene match. Germline V gives CDR1 MRHNA, CDR2 SNTAGT. The CDR3 consists of 17 residues. CDR3 sequence reads: CASTKNPGTSGYNEQFF. The DNA for the CDR3 is TGTGCCAGCACCAAAAACCCCGGGACTAGCGGATACAATGAGCAGTTCTTC.

The V and J genes are TRBV10-3 and TRBJ2-7; the match to TRBD2 covers 10 bases. The CDR3 has 13 amino acids. Germline CDR1 reads ENHRY; CDR2 reads SYGVKD. With 10 bases clipped from V and 3 bases from J, the junction kept 6 bases outside the gene matches. This CDR3 is CASSSGRNYEQYF. The DNA for the CDR3 is TGTGCCAGTAGTAGCGGGAGGAACTACGAGCAGTACTTC.

The chain links TRBV7-3 to TRBJ2-7; 7 bases align to TRBD2. Per the germline V gene, CDR1 is SGHTA and CDR2 is FQGTGA. The length of the CDR3 is 15 residues. With 4 bases clipped from V and 2 bases from J, the junction kept 8 bases outside the gene matches. The CDR3 nucleotides read TGTGCCAGCAGCTCGGTGACGGGGGGTGCCTACGAGCAGTACTTC. Its translation is CASSSVTGGAYEQYF.

The rearrangement joins TRBV9 to TRBJ1-1; D not certain. The CDR3 is made up of 12 amino acids. With 0 bases removed from V and 3 bases from J, the gap between germline ends came to 3 bases. CDR1 is SGDLS, CDR2 YYNGEE, per germline. The CDR3 coding sequence is TGTGCCAGCAGCGTAGGGCACACTGAAGCTTTCTTT. Its translation: CASSVGHTEAFF. The full variable domain, completed using reference TRBV9 and TRBJ1-1, is DSGVTQTPKHLITATGQRVTLRCSPRSGDLSVYWYQQSLDQGLQFLIQYYNGEERAKGNILERFSAQQFPDLHSELNLSSLELGDSALYFCASSVGHTEAFFGQGTRLTVV.

The chain links TRBV2 to TRBJ2-7; tentatively, D is TRBD2 (6 bases). With 7 bases removed from V and 2 bases from J, the gap between germline ends came to 12 bases. CDR3 length: 13 residues. Per germline, CDR1 SNHLY and CDR2 FYNNEI. CDR3 nucleotide sequence: TGTGCCAGCACGGGACTCCTCCCCTACGAGCAGTACTTC. Protein sequence: CASTGLLPYEQYF.

A few counts support this clone. The chain uses TRBV30 and TRBJ2-7; D not certain. This CDR3 contains 11 residues. CDR1 GTSNPN and CDR2 SVGIG come from the germline V gene (reference sequence). V lost 1 base to trimming and J lost 0 bases, with 1 base between them. CDR3 in amino acids: CAWSASYEQYF. Written as DNA, the CDR3 is TGTGCCTGGAGTGCCTCCTACGAGCAGTACTTC. The full variable domain, its missing parts supplied by reference TRBV30 and TRBJ2-7, is SQTIHQWPATLVQPVGSPLSLECTVEGTSNPNLYWYRQAAGRGLQLLFYSVGIGQISSEVPQNLSASRPQDRQFILSSKKLLLSDSGFYLCAWSASYEQYFGPGTRLTVT.

The chain carries TRBV2 and TRBJ1-6, with 8 bases fitting TRBD1. Per germline, CDR1 SNHLY and CDR2 FYNNEI. The length of the CDR3 is 15 residues. Losses at the gene ends were 7 bases for V and 5 bases for J; bases not matched to a gene: 7. The CDR3 DNA sequence: TGTGCCAGCACCTTGGGACAGGCGAATAATTCACCCCTCCACTTT. This translates into CASTLGQANNSPLHF.

This sequence joins TRBV24-1 and TRBJ2-6; D not certain. The CDR3 consists of 16 residues. CDR1 and CDR2 from the germline V gene are KGHDR and SFDVKD. V lost 3 bases and J 1 base, leaving 9 bases between the germline ends. The CDR3 DNA is TGTGCCACCAGTGATACCGACCTTTCTGGGGCCAACGTCCTGACTTTC. Its protein is CATSDTDLSGANVLTF.

Comments on this clone: This sample includes further DNA sequences coding for the same CDR3. The CDR3 loop reads CASSIDRDTEAFF. CDR3 nucleotide sequence: TGTGCCAGTAGTATCGACAGGGATACTGAAGCTTTCTTT. The V gene is TRBV19, the J gene TRBJ1-1, with 7 bases identical to TRBD1. V dropped 3 bases and J dropped 5; count of bases not matched to a gene: 3. The CDR3 runs 13 residues. Looked up from germline, CDR1 is LNHDA and CDR2 is SQIVND (reference sequence).

The chain links TRBV24-1 to TRBJ2-1; 9 bases are shared with TRBD2. Germline assignment: CDR1 KGHDR and CDR2 SFDVKD. Germline trimming cut 4 bases from V and 3 bases from J; bases unmatched to any gene: 9. This CDR3 is built from 17 residues. The CDR3 here is CATSDPGLADGYNEQFF. The CDR3 DNA reads as TGTGCCACCAGTGACCCGGGACTAGCTGACGGCTACAATGAGCAGTTCTTC.

The chain joins TRBV7-2 to TRBJ1-5; 7 bases are a match to TRBD1. This CDR3 is built from 15 residues. Germline V gene sequence: CDR1 SGHTA, CDR2 FQGNSA. The trim removed 1 base at V and 5 bases at J, leaving 5 bases unmatched. CDR3 DNA: TGTGCCAGCAGCTTAGGACAGGGAGGATATCAGCCCCAGCATTTT. Protein sequence: CASSLGQGGYQPQHF.